The rows below give T cell receptor beta chains drawn from one sample of a study of CD8+CD57+ T cells in acquired aplastic anemia. TCRdb recomputed calls from the reads with MiXCR, one row per CDR3 protein. This table holds roughly 200,000 distinct CDR3 sequences, roughly 60% found once. The sequencing sample was made of sorted CD4+, CD8+, or CD8+CD57+ T cells (not recorded which) from PBMCs. The receptors come from a human donor with aplastic anemia. Each CDR3 is given with its conserved first and last residue. Fields, in order: V gene, clone size, J gene, D gene, CDR3 DNA, CDR3 protein. A D gene is named only where the DNA matches it firmly. Size is stated for part of the rows, as once, few or many counts, or as a class when the clone is expanded.

>TRBV19|.|TRBJ1-1|TRBD1
TGTGCCACGAAATGGACAGGGGATCTTCCGAACACTGAAGCTTTCTTT
CATKWTGDLPNTEAFF
>TRBV2|.|TRBJ2-1|.
TGTGCCAGCAAAGGGTGGGCCTACAATGAGCAGTTCTTC
CASKGWAYNEQFF
>TRBV7-3|.|TRBJ2-1|TRBD2
TGTGCCAGCAGCTTAACGGTCCTAGCGGGATTCGATGAGCAGTTCTTC
CASSLTVLAGFDEQFF
>TRBV10-1|.|TRBJ2-7|TRBD2
TGCGCCAGCATCGGGACTAGCGGGGGAGCGAGGAACGAGCAGTACTTC
CASIGTSGGARNEQYF
>TRBV2|.|TRBJ2-2|TRBD2
TGTGCCAGCAGTTTGACTAGCTCGAACACCGGGGAGCTGTTTTTT
CASSLTSSNTGELFF
>TRBV5-6|.|TRBJ1-2|.
TGTGCCAGCAGCCTACCCGGGCAGGCCGTGGGAGGCTACACCTTC
CASSLPGQAVGGYTF
>TRBV2|.|TRBJ1-4|.
TGTGCCAGCAGTGAAGCGACGGGAAGGAATGAAAAACTGTTTTTT
CASSEATGRNEKLFF
>TRBV19|.|TRBJ1-2|.
TGTGCCAGCAGCCAAGAAAGGGGGTGTGGCTACACCTTC
CASSQERGCGYTF
>TRBV2|.|TRBJ1-5|.
TGTGCCAGCACGACCCGGCGGGAACATCAGCCCCAGCATTTT
CASTTRREHQPQHF
>TRBV5-1|.|TRBJ2-3|TRBD2
TGCGCCAGCAGCTTGGCGTATCTAGGCGGGGGGGAAGATACGCAGTATTTT
CASSLAYLGGGEDTQYF
>TRBV20-1|.|TRBJ2-7|.
TGCAGTGCTAGTGCCTTCAGGGGATCCTACGAGCAGTACTTC
CSASAFRGSYEQYF
>TRBV12-5|many|TRBJ2-2|TRBD2
TGTGCTAGTGGTTTCTGGGCTAGCGGGGACACCGGGGAGCTGTTTTTT
CASGFWASGDTGELFF
>TRBV7-2|.|TRBJ2-5|.
TGTGCCAGCAGCTTAGCGCGGTCGGGGGGCCGGGAGACCCAGTACTTC
CASSLARSGGRETQYF
>TRBV12-3/TRBV12-4|.|TRBJ1-2|.
TGTGCCAGCAGGGAACAGGGTTACTATGGCTACACCTTC
CASREQGYYGYTF
>TRBV7-2|.|TRBJ2-7|.
TGTGCCAGCAGCCCGGGGACCCGGGGGTACGAGCAGTACTTC
CASSPGTRGYEQYF
>TRBV6-5|many|TRBJ1-4|.
TGTGCCAGTGCATTTTCGGGACCCTCTAATGAAAAACTGTTTTTT
CASAFSGPSNEKLFF
>TRBV11-2|many|TRBJ2-2|TRBD2
TGTGCCAGCAGCTTGGGCGGGGGCACCGGGGAGCTGTTTTTT
CASSLGGGTGELFF
>TRBV2|.|TRBJ2-3|.
TGTGCCAGCAGTCGGAACTCTCCCCAGTCAGATACGCAGTATTTT
CASSRNSPQSDTQYF
>TRBV2|.|TRBJ2-7|TRBD1
TGTGCCAGCACGGTGGGACAGGTCGCCTACGAGCAGTACTTC
CASTVGQVAYEQYF
>TRBV14|.|TRBJ2-7|.
TGTGCCAGCAGCCAAGACGGCCTCGAGCAGTACTTC
CASSQDGLEQYF
>TRBV7-6|.|TRBJ2-7|TRBD1
TGTGCCAGCAGCTTAGCGCCGGGACAGGGTTCCCACGAGCAGTACTTC
CASSLAPGQGSHEQYF
>TRBV24-1|many|TRBJ2-2|TRBD1
TGTGCCACCAGTGATTCCCCCGGGACAGTTGACGACGGGGAGCTGTTTTTT
CATSDSPGTVDDGELFF
>TRBV19|medium-sized|TRBJ1-5|TRBD1
TGTGCCAGTAGTACCCGCCGGGACAGGGGGTCCGGTCAGCCCCAGCATTTT
CASSTRRDRGSGQPQHF
>TRBV5-8|many|TRBJ2-7|.
TGTGCCAGCAGCCCCAAGTTTCGGAGTACGAACCCCTACGAGCAGTACTTC
CASSPKFRSTNPYEQYF